These 26 T cell receptor beta chains were sequenced from one sample in a study of Graves' ophthalmopathy and Graves' hyperthyroidism. For repertoire sequencing, the TCR beta CDR3 regions were amplified from RNA transcripts. First-round RT-PCR with HTBI primers preceded a second-round multiplex PCR. TCRdb itself ran the multiplex PCR reads through MiXCR, one entry per CDR3 protein. The profile shows 200,000 to 250,000 distinct CDR3 sequences, under 30% of them singletons. The sequenced sample consisted of peripheral blood. The receptors were gathered from a man aged 50 or older with Graves' ophthalmopathy.

At least ten counts were recorded for this clonotype. This rearrangement joins TRBV7-2 to TRBJ1-5; D is unresolved. Germline loops: CDR1 SGHTA, CDR2 FQGNSA. Trimming took 5 bases from V and 1 from J, leaving 12 bases between them. This CDR3 spans 15 amino acids. The CDR3 loop reads CASSAGGGSNQPQHF. The CDR3 DNA sequence: TGTGCCAGCAGCGCGGGAGGAGGGAGCAATCAGCCCCAGCATTTT.

This clonotype was seen repeatedly, ten times or more. The chain is built from TRBV7-9 and TRBJ1-3; D is uncertain. This CDR3 has 14 residues. In germline, CDR1 is SEHNR, CDR2 FQNEAQ (reference sequence). V was clipped by 5 bases and J by 4 bases, with 12 bases between them. The CDR3 protein is CASSVESGGNTIYF. In nucleotides, the CDR3 is TGTGCCAGCAGCGTTGAGAGTGGCGGAAACACCATATATTTT.

This clonotype was observed at least ten times. The chain uses TRBV20-1 and TRBJ1-2; D gene unclear. CDR1 and CDR2 from the germline V gene are DFQATT and SNEGSKA (reference sequence). The CDR3 length is 13 residues. CDR3 sequence: CSLNGEFNYGYTF. The CDR3 nucleotides are TGCAGCCTGAATGGGGAATTTAACTATGGCTACACCTTC.

Many counts were recorded for this clonotype. The gene calls are TRBV30 and TRBJ2-6, with D possibly TRBD2 on 6 matching bases. The V gene's germline CDR1 is GTSNPN and CDR2 SVGIG (reference sequence). Trimming removed 1 base from V and 1 base from J, with 8 bases in between. CDR3 length: 15 amino acids. CDR3 amino acids: CAWSGAGSGANVLTF. The CDR3 coding sequence is TGTGCCTGGAGTGGGGCGGGATCTGGGGCCAACGTCCTGACTTTC.

The table lists this clonotype with many counts. The chain couples TRBV29-1 to TRBJ2-5, with D tentatively TRBD1 (5 bases). The CDR3 sequence is 13 residues long. Trimming shortened V by 2 bases and J by 1 base, and 8 bases separated the two germline ends. CDR1 and CDR2 from the germline V gene are SQVTM and ANQGSEA. CDR3 DNA: TGCAGCGTTGAACAGGGAACCCAAGAGACCCAGTACTTC. This translates into CSVEQGTQETQYF. Filled out from reference TRBV29-1 and TRBJ2-5, the complete variable domain reads SAVISQKPSRDICQRGTSLTIQCQVDSQVTMMFWYRQQPGQSLTLIATANQGSEATYESGFVIDKFPISRPNLTFSTLTVSNMSPEDSSIYLCSVEQGTQETQYFGPGTRLLVL.

In its sample, this clonotype was seen many times. As DNA, the CDR3 is TGTGCCAGCGACGACAGCTCCTACGAGCAGTACTTC. Translating gives CASDDSSYEQYF. The genes are TRBV2 and TRBJ2-7; TRBD1 is a possible D gene (5 bases). V lost 8 bases and J 0 bases, leaving 8 bases between the germline ends. Looked up from germline, CDR1 is SNHLY and CDR2 is FYNNEI. The length of the CDR3 is 12 residues.

In its sample, this clonotype was seen many times. The chain has TRBV7-9 and TRBJ1-3; no clear D. This CDR3 is 13 amino acids long. From germline, CDR1 is SEHNR and CDR2 FQNEAQ (reference sequence). V dropped 1 base and J dropped 4 bases, with 5 bases sitting between them. The CDR3 reads CASSLVPGNTIYF. The CDR3 DNA sequence: TGTGCCAGCAGCTTAGTACCCGGAAACACCATATATTTT.

Many counts were recorded for this clonotype. The V gene is TRBV6-2 or TRBV6-3, the J gene TRBJ2-2; D may be TRBD2 (6 bases). The CDR3 has 14 residues. Germline assignment: CDR1 MNHEY and CDR2 SVGEGT. The V gene lost 6 bases and the J gene lost 5 bases, with 13 bases spanning the gap. DNA of the CDR3: TGTGCCAGCAGCCGGGGCCTAGCGACCGGGGAGCTGTTTTTT. This translates into CASSRGLATGELFF.

The chain joins TRBV19 to TRBJ2-7, with D perhaps TRBD1 (6 bases). Germline assignment: CDR1 LNHDA and CDR2 SQIVND (reference sequence). V was pared by 4 bases and J by 4 bases, with 14 bases between. This CDR3 has 14 residues. CDR3 coding DNA: TGTGCCAGTAGTAGTGGCAGGGGACCATACGAGCAGTACTTC. Translating gives CASSSGRGPYEQYF.

This clonotype was detected many times. The chain is built from TRBV5-6 and TRBJ2-7; TRBD2 aligns across 9 bases. Germline CDR1 SGHDT, CDR2 YYEEEE. The CDR3 runs to 15 residues. J was trimmed by 5 bases and V by 2 bases; bases with no gene match: 8. The CDR3 nucleotides read TGTGCCAGCAGCTTCTTAGCGGGAGTACGCCACGAGCAGTACTTC. Residues: CASSFLAGVRHEQYF.

V is TRBV10-3 and J is TRBJ2-5; TRBD2 aligns across 11 bases. Per the germline V gene, CDR1 is ENHRY and CDR2 is SYGVKD. The CDR3 contains 16 residues. Trimming at V came to 3 bases and at J to 3 bases, leaving 6 bases not matched to a gene. DNA for the CDR3: TGTGCCATCAGTGATTTCGAACTAGCGGGAGAAGAGACCCAGTACTTC. This translates into CAISDFELAGEETQYF.

This clonotype was seen ten or more times. This chain uses TRBV19 with TRBJ1-1; possible D gene TRBD1, 5 bases. There are 13 residues in the CDR3. V gave up 10 bases and J gave up 0 bases, with 12 bases separating them. Germline CDR1 reads LNHDA; CDR2 reads SQIVND (reference sequence). The CDR3 DNA reads as TGTGCCACCACCCCGACAGTGAACACTGAAGCTTTCTTT. Its translation is CATTPTVNTEAFF.

The gene calls are TRBV2 and TRBJ1-1; a weak D match, TRBD1 (6 bases). The CDR3 totals 14 residues. The germline V gene has CDR1 SNHLY and CDR2 FYNNEI. The V gene lost 11 bases and the J gene lost 0 bases, with 16 bases spanning the gap. CDR3: CASNEQGMNTEAFF. The CDR3 DNA reads as TGTGCCTCAAACGAACAGGGAATGAACACTGAAGCTTTCTTT.

The genes are TRBV28 and TRBJ1-5, with 8 bases matching TRBD1. Trimming removed 4 bases from V and 6 bases from J; junction bases left unmatched: 8. Germline-derived CDR1 and CDR2 are MDHEN and SYDVKM. This CDR3 is 15 amino acids long. The CDR3: CASSSPGGLGQPQHF. The CDR3 DNA is TGTGCCAGCAGTTCTCCAGGGGGCTTGGGTCAGCCCCAGCATTTT.

This clonotype was counted a few times. The rearrangement uses TRBV6-1 and TRBJ1-2; possibly TRBD1 for D (5 bases). The germline V gene encodes CDR1 MNHNS and CDR2 SASEGT. Trimming stripped 3 bases from V and 10 bases from J, with 12 bases between. This CDR3 is 12 amino acids long. The CDR3 spells CASSDGTIAYTF. CDR3 nucleotide sequence: TGTGCCAGCAGTGATGGGACTATCGCCTACACCTTC.

In this sample, this clonotype turned up many times. This chain connects TRBV13 to TRBJ2-6; D might be TRBD1 (6 bases). The germline V gene encodes CDR1 PRHDT and CDR2 FYEKMQ (reference sequence). The germline V and J ends were trimmed by 5 bases and 1 base, with 18 bases remaining between them. The CDR3 extends over 18 amino acids. The CDR3 DNA reads TGTGCCAGCAGCCTGAATCCTGGGGGCGCATCTGGGGCCAACGTCCTGACTTTC. Translating gives CASSLNPGGASGANVLTF.

This clonotype was counted ten times or more. The chain links TRBV3-1 to TRBJ2-5, with D unclear. CDR3 length equals 13 residues. The ends were cut back, 4 bases at V and 9 bases at J, with 15 bases in the middle. Per the germline V gene, CDR1 is LGHDT and CDR2 is YNNKEL (reference sequence). The chain's CDR3 is CASSRDPYEAQYF. DNA for the CDR3: TGTGCCAGCAGCCGGGATCCATATGAGGCCCAGTACTTC.

This clonotype showed up many times. The V call is TRBV12-3 or TRBV12-4, the J call TRBJ1-5, with D possibly TRBD1 on 6 matching bases. With 1 base removed from V and 9 bases from J, the gap between germline ends came to 10 bases. CDR3 length: 13 amino acids. CDR3 region: CASSLGGPLPQHF. The CDR3 DNA sequence: TGTGCCAGCAGTTTAGGGGGGCCTCTGCCCCAGCATTTT.

This clonotype was counted many times. The CDR3 nucleotides read TGTGCCAGCAGTTACAGTCACAGGGACCAAGAGACCCAGTACTTC. Translating gives CASSYSHRDQETQYF. This chain uses TRBV6-2 or TRBV6-3 with TRBJ2-5, with D tentatively TRBD1 (6 bases). Germline V lookup: CDR1 MNHEY, CDR2 SVGEGT. The CDR3 covers 15 residues. V lost 2 bases and J lost 0, with 10 bases in between.

Ten or more counts support this clonotype. V is TRBV24-1 and J is TRBJ2-5; perhaps TRBD1 as D (5 bases). Germline loops: CDR1 KGHDR, CDR2 SFDVKD. This CDR3 has 12 amino acids. With 10 bases removed from V and 2 bases from J, the gap between germline ends came to 10 bases. The CDR3 DNA follows: TGTGCCACGATTAAGGGGCAAGAGACCCAGTACTTC. It is translated as CATIKGQETQYF.

This clonotype showed up just a few times. This rearrangement joins TRBV15 to TRBJ2-7; no firm D call. Germline-derived CDR1 and CDR2 are LNHNV and YYDKDF (reference sequence). The V end was cut by 0 bases, the J end by 4 bases, with 7 bases between. This CDR3 spans 13 amino acids. CDR3 loop: CATSRESIYEQYF. For the CDR3, the DNA is TGTGCCACCAGCAGAGAGTCCATTTACGAGCAGTACTTC.

Many counts were recorded for this clonotype. The CDR3 DNA reads TGTGCCAGCAGCTTAGCTCTTTTAGCGGGAGGATTGGGTGAGACCCAGTACTTC. This encodes CASSLALLAGGLGETQYF. The rearrangement joins TRBV7-2 to TRBJ2-5; 10 nucleotides match TRBD2. V lost 0 bases, J lost 5 bases, and 12 bases stayed unmatched. The CDR3 has 18 residues. The germline gives CDR1 SGHTA, CDR2 FQGNSA.

At least ten counts were recorded for this clonotype. The gene calls are TRBV6-2 or TRBV6-3 and TRBJ1-5; tentative D call: TRBD1 (5 bases). Trimming took 1 base from V and 4 from J, leaving 5 bases between them. Germline CDR1 and CDR2: MNHEY and SVGEGT. The CDR3 has 13 residues. The chain's CDR3 is CASSYWGNQPQHF. The CDR3, as DNA: TGTGCCAGCAGTTACTGGGGGAATCAGCCCCAGCATTTT.

V and J are TRBV12-3 or TRBV12-4 and TRBJ2-7; D ambiguous. V lost 1 base, J lost 6 bases, and 7 bases lay in between. This CDR3 has 12 residues. Here the CDR3 reads CASSLEALEQYF. The CDR3 region has the DNA TGTGCCAGCAGTTTAGAAGCCCTCGAGCAGTACTTC.

This clonotype was recorded many times. This chain joins TRBV27 and TRBJ1-5, with D possibly matching TRBD1 (5 bases). There are 15 residues in the CDR3. The germline CDR1 and CDR2 sequences are MNHEY and SMNVEV (reference sequence). Between the trimmed V and J ends, which lost 2 bases and 6 bases, there was a span of 14 bases. CDR3 loop: CASSLNFRATQPQHF. In DNA, the CDR3 is TGTGCCAGCAGTTTAAATTTCAGGGCCACTCAGCCCCAGCATTTT.

This clonotype was seen a single time. The V gene is TRBV6-1, the J gene TRBJ1-2; D is unresolved. Trimming shortened V by 2 bases and J by 8 bases, and 12 bases separated the two germline ends. This CDR3 region has 13 residues. The germline CDR1 and CDR2 sequences are MNHNS and SASEGT. The CDR3 DNA reads as TGTGCCAGCAGTGAAATCGACGATAGGGGCTACACCTTC. It specifies CASSEIDDRGYTF.